Listed here is a single T cell receptor beta chain. The antigen remains undetermined. The sample belongs to a study of shared clonotypes between healthy human individuals. Study outcomes and limitations: Larger estimated richness was generally recorded for naive subsets relative to memory subsets. Represented diversity, genetic and exposure-history alike, was limited by few donors.

CD8 cells regarded as naive lacked CD45RO, were positively chosen for CCR7, and omitted terminally differentiated effector memory CD45RA+ cells. The CDR3 consists of 15 residues. Per germline, CDR1 MDHEN and CDR2 SYDVKM. V was pared by 6 bases and J by 2 bases, with 5 bases of the junction left unmatched. Repertoires were generated with immunoSEQ multiplex PCR, while TCRdb's copy carries only in-frame clones and drops some. The sample yields about 2,200,000 clones, around 93% seen once. The receptor was derived from a man aged 18 to 29 in good health. Some clones in this sample may be carry-over from other donors' samples. This rearrangement joins TRBV28 to TRBJ2-7; 12 positions match TRBD2. The sequenced sample was naive CD8+ T cells from PBMCs. CDR3 nucleotide sequence: TGTGCCAGCAGGCTGACTAGCGGGAGAACCTACGAGCAGTACTTC. Its translation is CASRLTSGRTYEQYF.